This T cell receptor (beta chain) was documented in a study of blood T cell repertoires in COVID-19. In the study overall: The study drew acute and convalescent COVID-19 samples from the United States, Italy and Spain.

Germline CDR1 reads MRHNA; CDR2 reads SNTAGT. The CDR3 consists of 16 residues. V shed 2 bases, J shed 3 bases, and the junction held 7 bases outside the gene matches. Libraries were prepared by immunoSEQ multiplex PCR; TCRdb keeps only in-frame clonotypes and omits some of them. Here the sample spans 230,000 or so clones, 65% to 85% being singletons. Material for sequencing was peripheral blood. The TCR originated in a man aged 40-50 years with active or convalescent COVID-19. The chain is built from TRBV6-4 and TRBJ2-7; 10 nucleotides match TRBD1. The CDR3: CASSDPPGQGIYEQYF. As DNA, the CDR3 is TGTGCCAGCAGTGACCCCCCGGGACAGGGGATCTACGAGCAGTACTTC.